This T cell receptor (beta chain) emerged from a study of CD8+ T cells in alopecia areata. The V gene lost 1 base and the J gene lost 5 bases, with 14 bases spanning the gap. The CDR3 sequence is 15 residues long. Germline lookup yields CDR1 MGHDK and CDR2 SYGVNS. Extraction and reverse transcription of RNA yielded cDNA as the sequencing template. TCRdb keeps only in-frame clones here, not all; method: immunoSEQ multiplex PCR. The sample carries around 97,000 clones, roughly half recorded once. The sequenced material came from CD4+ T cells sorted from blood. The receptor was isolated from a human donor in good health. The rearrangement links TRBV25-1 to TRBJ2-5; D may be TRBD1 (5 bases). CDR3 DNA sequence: TGTGCCAGCAGTGAATCGGGCAGGGCTACGGAGACCCAGTACTTC. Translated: CASSESGRATETQYF.